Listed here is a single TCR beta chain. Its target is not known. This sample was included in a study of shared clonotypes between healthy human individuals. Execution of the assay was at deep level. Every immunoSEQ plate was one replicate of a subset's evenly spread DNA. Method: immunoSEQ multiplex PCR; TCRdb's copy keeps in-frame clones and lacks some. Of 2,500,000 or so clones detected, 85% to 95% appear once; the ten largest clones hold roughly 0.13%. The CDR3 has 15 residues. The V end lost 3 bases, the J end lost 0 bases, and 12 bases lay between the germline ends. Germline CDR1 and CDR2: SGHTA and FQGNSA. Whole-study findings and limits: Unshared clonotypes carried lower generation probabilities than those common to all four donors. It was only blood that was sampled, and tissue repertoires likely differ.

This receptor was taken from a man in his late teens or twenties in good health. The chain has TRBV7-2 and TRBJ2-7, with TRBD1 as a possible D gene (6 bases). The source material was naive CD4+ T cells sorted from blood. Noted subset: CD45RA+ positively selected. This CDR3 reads CASSFDRFLSYEQYF. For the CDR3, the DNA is TGTGCCAGCAGCTTTGACAGGTTCCTCTCCTACGAGCAGTACTTC.